A selection of T cell receptor beta chains follows, all from one sample in a study of siplizumab effects on memory and regulatory T cells. Assay used: immunoSEQ multiplex PCR; TCRdb lists only in-frame clones, some missing. Seen here are 70,000 to 95,000 clones, about 87% observed once, and the top ten hold around 15%. Sequencing was carried out using CD4+ T cells sorted from blood. The origin of the receptors is a human donor in good health. Both conserved end residues are part of each CDR3. The D gene is left open where the match is weak. Some rows have no size entry. The others give once, few or many, or a class for an expanded clone.

>TRBD1|once|TRBJ1-2|TRBV29-1
TGCAGCGTTACGGGGACAGGGGGTTCTGGCTACACCTTC
CSVTGTGGSGYTF
>.|.|TRBJ2-6|TRBV7-9
TGTGCCAGCTCAGGGGTAAGGACCTCTGGGGCCAACGTCCTGACTTTC
CASSGVRTSGANVLTF
>.|once|TRBJ1-6|TRBV2
TGTGCCAGCAACCTCCAATTGAATTCACCCCTCCACTTT
CASNLQLNSPLHF
>.|.|TRBJ2-5|TRBV5-1
TGCGCCAGCTCTGAGGGGGGGGCGGAGACCCAGTACTTC
CASSEGGAETQYF
>TRBD1|.|TRBJ1-1|TRBV7-8
TGTGCCAGCAGCTGGGACAGGGGCACTGAAGCTTTCTTT
CASSWDRGTEAFF
>TRBD1|.|TRBJ1-1|TRBV19
TGTGCCAGTAGTCCCCCACAGGGGCGTACTGAAGCTTTCTTT
CASSPPQGRTEAFF
>.|.|TRBJ1-1|TRBV6-1
TGTGCCAGCAGTGTCCGGTGGACTGAAGCTTTCTTT
CASSVRWTEAFF
>TRBD1|.|TRBJ2-5|TRBV7-9
TGTGCCAGCAGCTCGACAGGGACCCTACAAGAGACCCAGTACTTC
CASSSTGTLQETQYF
>.|.|TRBJ1-1|TRBV2
TGTGCCAGCAGTGTGCGAGGAACCGAAGCTTTCTTT
CASSVRGTEAFF
>TRBD1|.|TRBJ1-2|TRBV30
TGTGCCTGGGGGGGTCGGGACAGGGATGGCTACACCTTC
CAWGGRDRDGYTF
>.|.|TRBJ2-5|TRBV7-9
TGTGCCAGCAGCTTAGGGGAGGAGACCCAGTACTTC
CASSLGEETQYF
>.|.|TRBJ2-5|TRBV5-4
TGTGCCAGCAGCTTGCGCCTGATGGGAGAACGAGAGACCCAGTACTTC
CASSLRLMGERETQYF
>TRBD2|.|TRBJ2-2|TRBV9
TGTGCCAGCAGCGTAGTTTCCGGGAGGGCCACCGGGGAGCTGTTTTTT
CASSVVSGRATGELFF
>TRBD2|.|TRBJ2-1|TRBV6-1
TGTGCCAGCAGCAGCGGGAGGACCCACAATGAGCAGTTCTTC
CASSSGRTHNEQFF
>.|.|TRBJ2-7|TRBV6-1
TGTGCCAGCAGTGACCCCACAGGGTCTTGGGACGAGCAGTACTTC
CASSDPTGSWDEQYF
>.|.|TRBJ1-2|TRBV6-4
TGTGCCAGCAGGGGCGGGCGCGAAATTTATGGCTACACCTTC
CASRGGREIYGYTF
>TRBD1|.|TRBJ1-4|TRBV4-3
TGCGCCAGCAGCCAATTCAGACAGGGGTCGGCTAATGAAAAACTGTTTTTT
CASSQFRQGSANEKLFF
>.|.|TRBJ1-2|TRBV12-2
TGTGCAAGTCGCTTAGAGGATGGCTACACCTTC
CASRLEDGYTF
>TRBD1|.|TRBJ2-1|TRBV7-2
TGTGCCAGCAGCTGGCCGGGCAGGGGGCTAAATGAGCAGTTCTTC
CASSWPGRGLNEQFF
>TRBD1|.|TRBJ2-1|TRBV5-1
TGCGCCAGCAGCTTACATTTGCGGGACAGGGTTACTAATGAGCAGTTCTTC
CASSLHLRDRVTNEQFF
>TRBD2|once|TRBJ2-3|TRBV10-1
TGCGCCAGCAGAGAAACTAGCGGGAGGGCCAAGACAGATACGCAGTATTTT
CASRETSGRAKTDTQYF
>TRBD1|once|TRBJ1-1|TRBV5-1
TGCGCCAGCAGCTCGGTGTGGCAGGGGGCGCGGAAGACTGAAGCTTTCTTT
CASSSVWQGARKTEAFF
>.|once|TRBJ2-5|TRBV25-1
TGTGCCAGCAGTGAACACGGGACTCAAGAGACCCAGTACTTC
CASSEHGTQETQYF
>.|.|TRBJ2-3|TRBV6-1
TGTGCCAGCAGTGAAGCGGCTTTATTAGATACGCAGTATTTT
CASSEAALLDTQYF
>TRBD1|.|TRBJ2-1|TRBV4-2
TGTGCCAGCAGCCAGACAGGGGGGTCCTACAATGAGCAGTTCTTC
CASSQTGGSYNEQFF
>TRBD2|.|TRBJ2-5|TRBV7-6
TGTGCCAGCAGCCGGGGGGGGAGCCAAGAGACCCAGTACTTC
CASSRGGSQETQYF
>TRBD1|once|TRBJ1-1|TRBV7-8
TGTGCCAGCAGCATCGACAGGGGGCGGACTGAAGCTTTCTTT
CASSIDRGRTEAFF
>.|.|TRBJ2-1|TRBV14
TGTGCCAGCAGACCCGTCCCGTCGGGGCCGCTCAATGAGCAGTTCTTC
CASRPVPSGPLNEQFF
>.|.|TRBJ1-4|TRBV7-9
TGTGCCAGCAGCCCCCCGAGGGGGGGCCTTGGTAATGAAAAACTGTTTTTT
CASSPPRGGLGNEKLFF
>.|.|TRBJ2-1|TRBV13
TGTGCCAGCAGCTCTCCCAAAGCGGACGGGGCCTACAATGAGCAGTTCTTC
CASSSPKADGAYNEQFF
>TRBD1|once|TRBJ1-3|TRBV30
TGTGCCTGGGAGGGACAGGTGAAAGACACCATATATTTT
CAWEGQVKDTIYF
>.|.|TRBJ2-1|TRBV5-4
TGTGCCAGCAGCCCTGAAGGGGCCTACAATGAGCAGTTCTTC
CASSPEGAYNEQFF
>.|.|TRBJ1-5|TRBV5-1
TGCGCCAGCAGCTTGTTTCCCGAAAGCAATCAGCCCCAGCATTTT
CASSLFPESNQPQHF
>.|.|TRBJ2-3|TRBV6-5
TGTGCCAGCAGTTACTTTTCAGGGTTTGGAGCAGATACGCAGTATTTT
CASSYFSGFGADTQYF
>.|.|TRBJ1-5|TRBV7-2
TGTGCCAGCAGCTCGTGGGTCTCTCAGCCCCAGCATTTT
CASSSWVSQPQHF
>TRBD1|.|TRBJ1-1|TRBV30
TGTGCCTGGGCGAATCGACTGACAGGGTGGGTGACTGAAGCTTTCTTT
CAWANRLTGWVTEAFF
>TRBD2|.|TRBJ2-7|TRBV2
TGTGCCAGCTTACGGGAGGTACGGTCCCACGAGCAGTACTTC
CASLREVRSHEQYF
>.|.|TRBJ2-5|TRBV4-1
TGCGCCAGCAGACCACTTCACCGTAGAGAGGAGACCCAGTACTTC
CASRPLHRREETQYF
>.|.|TRBJ2-2|TRBV7-3
TGTGCCAGCAGCTTATTGGGGGCGCCTAACACCGGGGAGCTGTTTTTT
CASSLLGAPNTGELFF
>TRBD1|.|TRBJ2-7|TRBV29-1
TGCAGCGTTGAAACGGGACAGGGTCGCTACGAGCAGTACTTC
CSVETGQGRYEQYF